The 21 T cell receptor beta chains below come from one sample, sequenced in a study of blood T cell repertoires in COVID-19. Sequencing used immunoSEQ multiplex PCR; TCRdb keeps in-frame clones, though not all of them. The table lists 140,000 to 150,000 clones, over 80% of them singletons. Material: peripheral blood. Every receptor here comes from a middle-aged woman with active or convalescent COVID-19.

The V gene is TRBV27, the J gene TRBJ1-4, with D uncertain. V was clipped by 6 bases and J by 8 bases, with 7 bases between them. The CDR3 covers 11 residues. Germline V gene data show CDR1 as MNHEY and CDR2 as SMNVEV (reference sequence). CDR3 sequence (DNA): TGTGCCAGCAGCTCCCGGGAAAAACTGTTTTTT. As protein: CASSSREKLFF.

The gene calls are TRBV7-7 and TRBJ2-5; 11 bases are shared with TRBD1. CDR3 size: 13 residues. The trim removed 5 bases at V and 5 bases at J, leaving 1 base unmatched. Looked up from germline, CDR1 is SSHAT and CDR2 is FNYEAQ (reference sequence). The CDR3 sequence: CASSRDRGETQYF. The CDR3 DNA sequence: TGTGCCAGCAGCCGGGACAGGGGGGAGACCCAGTACTTC.

This chain uses TRBV9 with TRBJ1-2; D call uncertain. Trimming shortened V by 0 bases and J by 2 bases, and 11 bases separated the two germline ends. CDR3 length: 15 residues. Germline CDR1 and CDR2: SGDLS and YYNGEE. CDR3 bases: TGTGCCAGCAGCGTAGGAGGCCCCATGAACTATGGCTACACCTTC. Its translation: CASSVGGPMNYGYTF.

V usage is TRBV6-6 and J usage is TRBJ2-7, with D possibly TRBD1 on 5 matching bases. Trimming removed 0 bases at V and 1 base at J, with 10 bases between. CDR3 length: 15 residues. The germline V gene encodes CDR1 MNHNY and CDR2 SVGAGI (reference sequence). The CDR3 loop is CASSYSGAPSYEQYF. The CDR3 DNA reads as TGTGCCAGCAGTTACTCTGGGGCCCCTTCCTACGAGCAGTACTTC.

This clone was recorded a few times. The gene calls are TRBV7-9 and TRBJ2-2; 10 nucleotides agree with TRBD2. V trimming: 5 bases; J trimming: 5 bases; junction bases outside the gene matches: 8. CDR1 is SEHNR, CDR2 FQNEAQ, per germline (reference sequence). The CDR3 has 16 amino acids. The CDR3 protein is CASSPSLAGMTGELFF. In nucleotides, the CDR3 is TGTGCCAGCAGCCCCTCACTAGCGGGAATGACCGGGGAGCTGTTTTTT.

This clone appeared a single time. J is TRBJ1-1 and V is TRBV28; D is perhaps TRBD1 (6 bases). In germline, CDR1 is MDHEN, CDR2 SYDVKM. CDR3 length: 15 residues. The ends were cut back, 1 base at V and 0 bases at J, with 9 bases in the middle. As DNA, the CDR3 is TGTGCCAGCAGTTTATTGACAGGAATGAACACTGAAGCTTTCTTT. As protein: CASSLLTGMNTEAFF. Full variable domain (remainder filled in from reference TRBV28 and TRBJ1-1): DVKVTQSSRYLVKRTGEKVFLECVQDMDHENMFWYRQDPGLGLRLIYFSYDVKMKEKGDIPEGYSVSREKKERFSLILESASTNQTSMYLCASSLLTGMNTEAFFGQGTRLTVV.

The J gene is TRBJ1-6, the V gene TRBV3-1 (or the pseudogene TRBV3-2); 9 nucleotides line up with TRBD1. The CDR3 runs 13 residues. Germline V gives CDR1 LGHDT, CDR2 YNNKEL (reference sequence). The junction had 0 bases not matched to a gene; V was cut back by 6 bases and J by 6 bases. CDR3 residues: CASRTGGNSPLHF. In nucleotides, the CDR3 is TGTGCCAGCAGGACAGGGGGTAATTCACCCCTCCACTTT.

Worth noting for this clone: A junction boundary mismatches the germline segment, possibly from a read error. The sample has other DNA sequences that encode this CDR3 too. The chain's CDR3 is CASSWDRGEKLFF. The DNA of the CDR3 is TGTGCCAGCAGCTGGGACAGGGGGGAAAAACTATTTTTT. The chain links TRBV7-9 to TRBJ1-4, with TRBD1 matching over 11 bases. The V gene's germline CDR1 is SEHNR and CDR2 FQNEAQ (reference sequence). This CDR3 contains 13 residues.

This chain joins TRBV3-1 (or the pseudogene TRBV3-2) and TRBJ1-2; 9 bases are shared with TRBD1. The CDR3 is 15 amino acids. V lost 3 bases, J lost 7 bases, and 9 bases stayed unmatched. Germline CDR1 and CDR2: LGHDT and YNNKEL (reference sequence). The CDR3 DNA sequence: TGTGCCAGCAGCCAGTATACAGGGGGCGCGCGTGGCTACACCTTC. Its protein product is CASSQYTGGARGYTF.

The rearrangement joins TRBV9 to TRBJ1-3, with TRBD1 as a possible D gene (5 bases). The CDR3 contains 16 residues. The germline CDR1 and CDR2 sequences are SGDLS and YYNGEE. Trimming left V 0 bases short and J 0 bases short, with 10 bases between. In DNA form, the CDR3 reads TGTGCCAGCAGCGTAGGGGGCTCGGGCTCTGGAAACACCATATATTTT. Translation: CASSVGGSGSGNTIYF.

The chain has TRBV6-5 and TRBJ1-6; D is uncertain. The V gene lost 6 bases and the J gene lost 8 bases, with 14 bases spanning the gap. Per germline, CDR1 MNHEY and CDR2 SVGAGI. The CDR3 runs to 14 residues. The CDR3 sequence: CASSARGRDSPLHF. The CDR3 DNA is TGTGCCAGCAGCGCCCGGGGTCGGGATTCACCCCTCCACTTT.

The V call is TRBV5-1, the J call TRBJ1-1, with 7 positions matching TRBD1. Germline-derived CDR1 and CDR2 are SGHRS and YFSETQ. The V and J ends lost 0 bases and 0 bases, in that order; junction bases with no gene match: 2. This CDR3 is built from 15 residues. CDR3 protein: CASSLATGVNTEAFF. CDR3 bases: TGCGCCAGCAGCTTGGCAACAGGGGTGAACACTGAAGCTTTCTTT.

This chain connects TRBV18 to TRBJ1-5; 7 positions agree with TRBD1. The V gene end was trimmed by 8 bases and the J gene end by 5 bases; junction bases not matched to a gene: 6. This CDR3 is 13 amino acids long. The germline V gene encodes CDR1 KGHSH and CDR2 LQKENI. CDR3 sequence reads: CASVDRVDQPQHF. The CDR3 DNA sequence: TGTGCCAGCGTCGACAGGGTGGATCAGCCCCAGCATTTT.

The CDR3 bases are TGTGCCAGCAGCTTAGTCCGGGGGAACTACACCTTC. It yields the protein CASSLVRGNYTF. The chain uses TRBV7-2 and TRBJ1-2; D may be TRBD1 (5 bases). The V end lost 1 base, the J end lost 10 bases, and 10 bases lay between the germline ends. The CDR3 is made up of 12 amino acids. CDR1 SGHTA and CDR2 FQGNSA come from the germline V gene.

This chain links TRBV6-4 with TRBJ1-1; D remains ambiguous. Germline V lookup: CDR1 MRHNA, CDR2 SNTAGT. V lost 6 bases and J 3 bases, leaving 11 bases between the germline ends. The CDR3 covers 13 residues. DNA of the CDR3: TGTGCCAGCAGCCCTGGGCCTTACACTGAAGCTTTCTTT. This codes for CASSPGPYTEAFF.

This clone appeared a single time. The CDR3 region is CASSATAGTGGDEQYF. In nucleotides, the CDR3 is TGTGCCAGCAGCGCGACGGCCGGGACAGGGGGCGACGAGCAGTACTTC. The chain has TRBV28 and TRBJ2-7; 12 positions match TRBD1. Germline V gene data show CDR1 as MDHEN and CDR2 as SYDVKM. CDR3 size: 16 residues. The V and J ends lost 6 bases and 5 bases, in that order; junction bases with no gene match: 11.

This chain links TRBV29-1 with TRBJ1-5; no clear D gene. Germline values: CDR1 SQVTM, CDR2 ANQGSEA. Trimming stripped 7 bases from V and 5 bases from J, with 9 bases between. The CDR3 loop spans 11 amino acids. The CDR3 loop is CSDERYQPQHF. The CDR3 coding sequence is TGCAGCGATGAGCGGTATCAGCCCCAGCATTTT.

The chain combines TRBV28 with TRBJ1-6; 7 bases agree with TRBD1. The V and J ends lost 6 bases and 7 bases, in that order; junction bases with no gene match: 12. Per the germline V gene, CDR1 is MDHEN and CDR2 is SYDVKM. This CDR3 spans 16 amino acids. The CDR3 DNA follows: TGTGCCAGCAGCCCTCGGGGCAGGGGGATGAATTCACCCCTCCACTTT. Translation: CASSPRGRGMNSPLHF.

J is TRBJ1-2 and V is TRBV19; 8 bases match TRBD1. This CDR3 comprises 16 residues. CDR1 and CDR2 (germline): LNHDA, SQIVND (reference sequence). The ends lost 3 bases at V and 0 bases at J; junction bases unmatched: 6. CDR3 sequence (DNA): TGTGCCAGTAGTATTATACAGGGGGTGGCTAACTATGGCTACACCTTC. Residues: CASSIIQGVANYGYTF.

The V and J genes are TRBV19 and TRBJ2-7; D unresolved. The CDR3 spans 14 residues. Trimming shortened V by 10 bases and J by 1 base, and 17 bases separated the two germline ends. CDR1 and CDR2 from the germline V gene are LNHDA and SQIVND (reference sequence). In DNA form, the CDR3 reads TGTGCCACCCGAGGCGGATATGGGTCCTACGAGCAGTACTTC. Its protein product is CATRGGYGSYEQYF.

The chain uses TRBV6-5 and TRBJ1-4; D ambiguous. The CDR3 runs 15 residues. The V end was cut by 0 bases, the J end by 4 bases, with 9 bases between. CDR1 is MNHEY and CDR2 is SVGAGI in the germline V gene. The CDR3 is CASSYSGRVNEKLFF. The DNA for the CDR3 is TGTGCCAGCAGTTACTCGGGCAGAGTTAATGAAAAACTGTTTTTT.